The 12 T cell receptor beta chains given below trace back to one sample, sequenced in a study of T cells after yellow fever vaccination (dated by TCRdb to about 2019). Library preparation used 5' RACE. Instrument on record: Illumina HiSeq 2500. Through fastp at Q25 and MiXCR, TCRdb rebuilt clones from the public reads, retaining in-frame beta chains. Every CDR3 protein is listed once, alongside the most common genes and DNA of its rows. The sample has a few hundred thousand distinct CDR3 sequences on record, roughly a sixth of them singletons. Together, the top ten hold roughly a sixth of the sample. The sample's treatment or condition, from its label and the paper: live attenuated yellow fever vaccine strain. The sample consisted of PBMCs, taken 4 to 6 days after the first yellow fever vaccination. The receptors were sampled from a man aged 18 to 30 who received the YFV17D yellow fever vaccine.

V and J are TRBV4-1 and TRBJ1-1; possible D gene TRBD1, 5 bases. CDR1 and CDR2 (germline): MGHRA, YSYEKL. Trimming took off 1 base at V and 1 base at J, with 16 bases between the two ends. The CDR3 has 17 residues. In DNA form, the CDR3 reads TGCGCCAGCAGCCAAGTCCGATCAAGACAGAAGAACACTGAAGCTTTCTTT. This codes for CASSQVRSRQKNTEAFF.

This clonotype was recorded a few times. This chain joins TRBV4-1 and TRBJ2-3; 11 bases agree with TRBD2. This CDR3 comprises 17 residues. CDR1 MGHRA and CDR2 YSYEKL come from the germline V gene. Trimming took 3 bases from V and 5 from J; bases not matched to a gene: 10. CDR3 loop: CASSHGYSGGAGDTQYF. The DNA of the CDR3 is TGCGCCAGCAGCCACGGGTATAGCGGGGGGGCGGGAGATACGCAGTATTTT.

This clonotype was seen a few times. The junction does not match germline at one end; this may be a read error. V is TRBV7-2 and J is TRBJ2-2; 8 bases fit TRBD2. CDR1 and CDR2 from the germline V gene are SGHTA and FQGNSA. The CDR3 length is 15 residues. CDR3 in amino acids: CASSLGSGGPGDLFF. CDR3 nucleotides: TGTGCCAGCAGCTTGGGAAGCGGGGGTCCCGGGGACCTGTTTTTT.

The V gene is TRBV12-3 or TRBV12-4, the J gene TRBJ2-1, with D possibly matching TRBD2 (6 bases). This CDR3 comprises 13 residues. V was cut by 6 bases and J by 10 bases, with 16 bases left in between. CDR3 protein: CASSQGTRREQFF. For the CDR3, the DNA is TGTGCCAGCAGCCAAGGGACTCGTCGAGAGCAGTTCTTC.

The rearrangement uses TRBV11-1 and TRBJ2-1; TRBD2 aligns across 7 bases. With V trimmed by 1 base and J by 7 bases, 7 bases remained unmatched. Germline V gene data show CDR1 as SGHAT and CDR2 as FQDESV (reference sequence). The CDR3 covers 15 residues. DNA of the CDR3: TGTGCCAGCAGCTTAGAAGGCGGGGGAGCGAATGAGCAGTTCTTC. Translating gives CASSLEGGGANEQFF.

CDR3: CAWTPPPGSYNEQFF. CDR3 nucleotides: TGTGCCTGGACCCCTCCCCCCGGGTCCTACAATGAGCAGTTCTTC. The chain carries TRBV30 and TRBJ2-1; no clear D gene. The germline CDR1 and CDR2 sequences are GTSNPN and SVGIG (reference sequence). Trimming removed 4 bases at V and 1 base at J, with 14 bases between. CDR3 length: 15 residues.

This clonotype was picked up a small number of times. The chain carries TRBV5-1 and TRBJ2-1; 13 positions agree with TRBD2. The CDR3 extends over 16 amino acids. Germline trimming cut 3 bases from V and 10 bases from J; bases unmatched to any gene: 10. In germline, CDR1 is SGHRS, CDR2 YFSETQ. This CDR3 is CASSSNPGLAGNEQFF. CDR3 nucleotides: TGCGCCAGCAGCTCAAACCCGGGACTAGCGGGGAACGAGCAGTTCTTC.

The table lists this clonotype with a few counts. The rearrangement links TRBV19 to TRBJ1-5, with D possibly matching TRBD1 (5 bases). Germline CDR1 is LNHDA and CDR2 is SQIVND (reference sequence). CDR3 size: 17 residues. The germline V and J ends were trimmed by 1 base and 0 bases, with 13 bases remaining between them. CDR3 loop: CASSIAGGRGSNQPQHF. The CDR3 coding sequence is TGTGCCAGTAGTATAGCCGGCGGGAGGGGTAGCAATCAGCCCCAGCATTTT.

The table lists this clonotype with a few counts. The chain joins TRBV7-2 to TRBJ2-5; 12 nucleotides agree with TRBD1. The germline V gene has CDR1 SGHTA and CDR2 FQGNSA. Trimming took 2 bases from V and 5 from J; bases not matched to a gene: 6. CDR3 length equals 16 residues. CDR3 region: CASSLRDRGQWETQYF. In nucleotides, the CDR3 is TGTGCCAGCAGCTTACGGGACAGGGGGCAATGGGAGACCCAGTACTTC. The complete variable domain, with remaining parts taken from reference TRBV7-2 and TRBJ2-5, reads GAGVSQSPSNKVTEKGKDVELRCDPISGHTALYWYRQSLGQGLEFLIYFQGNSAPDKSGLPSDRFSAERTGGSVSTLTIQRTQQEDSAVYLCASSLRDRGQWETQYFGPGTRLLVL.

The sample holds a few counts of this clonotype. The CDR3 DNA reads as TGTGCCAGCAGAAGGACGGCTAGTAATGAAAAACTGTTTTTT. Protein: CASRRTASNEKLFF. This chain links TRBV12-3 or TRBV12-4 with TRBJ1-4; D gene ambiguous. Trimming took off 6 bases at V and 4 bases at J, with 12 bases between the two ends. CDR3 length equals 14 residues.

This clonotype has more than one count but fewer than ten. V usage is TRBV12-3 or TRBV12-4 and J usage is TRBJ1-5, with 9 nucleotides matching TRBD1. The ends lost 4 bases at V and 1 base at J; junction bases unmatched: 5. The CDR3 sequence is 16 residues long. The CDR3: CASSWGDRVSNQPQHF. The DNA for the CDR3 is TGTGCCAGCAGTTGGGGGGACAGGGTAAGCAATCAGCCCCAGCATTTT.

This clonotype was picked up a small number of times. The chain recombines TRBV7-2 with TRBJ2-3; either TRBD1 or TRBD2 may supply D (6 bases each). This CDR3 has 14 residues. The V gene's germline CDR1 is SGHTA and CDR2 FQGNSA. V was cut by 0 bases and J by 5 bases, with 9 bases left in between. CDR3 region: CASSLARGVDTQYF. Here the CDR3 DNA reads TGTGCCAGCAGCTTAGCGAGGGGGGTAGATACGCAGTATTTT. The full variable domain, its missing parts supplied by reference TRBV7-2 and TRBJ2-3, is GAGVSQSPSNKVTEKGKDVELRCDPISGHTALYWYRQSLGQGLEFLIYFQGNSAPDKSGLPSDRFSAERTGGSVSTLTIQRTQQEDSAVYLCASSLARGVDTQYFGPGTRLTVL.